Listed here is a single T cell receptor beta chain. About 10 milliliters of peripheral blood were drawn from each donor into EDTA-treated tubes. The study isolated at least 6.5 million PBMCs from each sample. The data stem from a study of blood T cells in healthy people across ages. The use of a sample-barcoded 5' primer and a J-beta primer mix characterized a second PCR of roughly 7 to 11 cycles. In TCRdb, the 5' RACE reads were re-called with MiXCR into one record per CDR3 protein. The repertoire holds a few hundred thousand distinct CDR3 sequences, with roughly 28% as singletons. The germline V gene has CDR1 SGDLS and CDR2 YYNGEE. The CDR3 is 15 residues long. Trimming shortened V by 0 bases and J by 1 base, and 7 bases separated the two germline ends.

The genes are TRBV9 and TRBJ2-2; D not resolved. The sample taken for sequencing was blood. The TCR was taken from a woman in her seventies in good health. The CDR3 region is CASSVAPGNTGELFF. In nucleotides, the CDR3 is TGTGCCAGCAGCGTAGCTCCGGGGAACACCGGGGAGCTGTTTTTT. The full variable domain, completed using reference TRBV9 and TRBJ2-2, is DSGVTQTPKHLITATGQRVTLRCSPRSGDLSVYWYQQSLDQGLQFLIQYYNGEERAKGNILERFSAQQFPDLHSELNLSSLELGDSALYFCASSVAPGNTGELFFGEGSRLTVL.